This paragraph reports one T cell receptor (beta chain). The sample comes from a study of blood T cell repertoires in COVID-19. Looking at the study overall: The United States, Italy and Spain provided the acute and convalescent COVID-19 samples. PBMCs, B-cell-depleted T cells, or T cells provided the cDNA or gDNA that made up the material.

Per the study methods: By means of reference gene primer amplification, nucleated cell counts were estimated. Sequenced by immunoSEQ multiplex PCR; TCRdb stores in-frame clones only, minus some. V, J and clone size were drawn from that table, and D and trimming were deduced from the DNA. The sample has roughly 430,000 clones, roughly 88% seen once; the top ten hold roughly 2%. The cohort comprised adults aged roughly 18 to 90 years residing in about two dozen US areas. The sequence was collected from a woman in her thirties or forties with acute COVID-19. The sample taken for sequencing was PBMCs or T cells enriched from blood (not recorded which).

In DNA, the CDR3 is TGTGCCTGGAGTCAGGGACAGGGGGTTTATGGCTACACCTTC. It yields the protein CAWSQGQGVYGYTF. V and J are TRBV30 and TRBJ1-2; TRBD1 aligns across 11 bases. The germline CDR1 and CDR2 sequences are GTSNPN and SVGIG (reference sequence). There are 14 residues in the CDR3. With V trimmed by 2 bases and J by 5 bases, 4 bases remained unmatched.